This T cell receptor (beta chain) was found in a study of blood T cell repertoires in COVID-19. Original analysis: Reference gene primer amplification in the assay estimated nucleated cell counts. Assay used: immunoSEQ multiplex PCR; TCRdb lists only in-frame clones, some missing. The V and J calls and clone size are taken from that table; D and trimming were inferred from the DNA. The sample holds around 150,000 clones, about three quarters seen once. The receptor was derived from a man aged 60 to 69 with acute or convalescent COVID-19. The specimen sequenced was peripheral blood.

The CDR3 nucleotides read TGTGCCAGCAGCTTACACCTGACAGGGGGCGACACCGGGGAGCTGTTTTTT. Encoded protein: CASSLHLTGGDTGELFF. The chain carries TRBV11-3 and TRBJ2-2; TRBD1 matches at 10 bases. Per germline, CDR1 SGHNT and CDR2 YENEEA. This CDR3 is built from 17 residues. The V segment lost 2 bases and the J segment 3 bases; nucleotides outside the gene matches: 6. Full variable domain (outside the CDR3, taken from reference TRBV11-3 and TRBJ2-2): EAGVVQSPRYKIIEKKQPVAFWCNPISGHNTLYWYLQNLGQGPELLIRYENEEAVDDSQLPKDRFSAERLKGVDSTLKIQPAELGDSAVYLCASSLHLTGGDTGELFFGEGSRLTVL.